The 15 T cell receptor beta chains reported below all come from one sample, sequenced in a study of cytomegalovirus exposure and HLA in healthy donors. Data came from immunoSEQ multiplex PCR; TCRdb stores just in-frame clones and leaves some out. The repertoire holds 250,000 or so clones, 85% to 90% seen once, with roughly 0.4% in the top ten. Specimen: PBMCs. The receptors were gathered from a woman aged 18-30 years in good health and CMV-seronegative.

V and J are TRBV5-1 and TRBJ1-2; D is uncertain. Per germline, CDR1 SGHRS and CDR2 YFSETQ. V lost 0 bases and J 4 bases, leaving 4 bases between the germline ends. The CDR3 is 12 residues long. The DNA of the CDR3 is TGCGCCAGCAGCTTGGACAGCTATGGCTACACCTTC. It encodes CASSLDSYGYTF.

The CDR3 region has the DNA TGTGCCAGCCCCCCCGACAGGGGGAACACTGAAGCTTTCTTT. Its protein product is CASPPDRGNTEAFF. This chain links TRBV2 with TRBJ1-1; 8 positions agree with TRBD1. Trimming cost V 8 bases and J 1 base; bases outside gene matches: 6. Germline V gives CDR1 SNHLY, CDR2 FYNNEI. The CDR3 is made up of 14 amino acids.

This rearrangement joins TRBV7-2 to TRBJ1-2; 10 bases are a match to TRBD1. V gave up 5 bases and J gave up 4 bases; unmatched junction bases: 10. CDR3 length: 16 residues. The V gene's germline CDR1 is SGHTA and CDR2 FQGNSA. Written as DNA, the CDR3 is TGTGCCAGCAGCCTAGGACAGGGGGGAATATCCTATGGCTACACCTTC. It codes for CASSLGQGGISYGYTF.

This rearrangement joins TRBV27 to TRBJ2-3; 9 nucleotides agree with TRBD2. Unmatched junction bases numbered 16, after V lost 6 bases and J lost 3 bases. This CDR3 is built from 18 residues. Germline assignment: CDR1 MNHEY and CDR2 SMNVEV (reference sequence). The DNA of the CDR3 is TGTGCCAGCAGCACCCTCGGGGTAGCGGGGGTGAAGACAGATACGCAGTATTTT. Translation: CASSTLGVAGVKTDTQYF.

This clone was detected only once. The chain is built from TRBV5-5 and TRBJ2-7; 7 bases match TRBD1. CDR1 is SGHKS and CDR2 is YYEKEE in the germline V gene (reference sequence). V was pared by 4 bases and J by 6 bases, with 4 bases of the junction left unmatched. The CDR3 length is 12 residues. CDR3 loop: CASSLTGLEQYV. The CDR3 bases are TGTGCCAGCAGCCTGACAGGGCTCGAGCAGTACGTC.

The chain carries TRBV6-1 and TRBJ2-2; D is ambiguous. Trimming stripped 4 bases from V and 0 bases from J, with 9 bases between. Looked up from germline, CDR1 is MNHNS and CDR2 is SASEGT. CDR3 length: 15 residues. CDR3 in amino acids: CASSAVAPNTGELFF. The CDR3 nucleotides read TGTGCCAGCAGTGCGGTCGCGCCGAACACCGGGGAGCTGTTTTTT.

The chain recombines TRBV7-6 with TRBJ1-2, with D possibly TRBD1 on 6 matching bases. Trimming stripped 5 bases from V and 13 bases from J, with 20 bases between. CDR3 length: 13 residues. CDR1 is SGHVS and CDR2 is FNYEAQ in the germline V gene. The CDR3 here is CASSEAGAGYLTF. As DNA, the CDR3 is TGTGCCAGCAGCGAAGCGGGGGCAGGGTATCTCACCTTC.

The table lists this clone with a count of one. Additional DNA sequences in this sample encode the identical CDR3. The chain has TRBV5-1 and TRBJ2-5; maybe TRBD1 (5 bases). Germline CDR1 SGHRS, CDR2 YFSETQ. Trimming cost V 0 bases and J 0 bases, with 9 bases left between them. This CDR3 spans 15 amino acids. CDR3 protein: CASSLGQGYQETQYF. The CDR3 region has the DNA TGCGCCAGCAGCTTGGGGCAGGGTTACCAAGAGACCCAGTACTTC.

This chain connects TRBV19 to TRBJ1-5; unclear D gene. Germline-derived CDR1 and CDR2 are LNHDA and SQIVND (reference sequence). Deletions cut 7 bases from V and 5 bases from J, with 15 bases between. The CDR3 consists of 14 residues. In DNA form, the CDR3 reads TGTGCCAGTAAAAACCCCGGGTGGGATCAGCCCCAGCATTTT. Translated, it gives CASKNPGWDQPQHF.

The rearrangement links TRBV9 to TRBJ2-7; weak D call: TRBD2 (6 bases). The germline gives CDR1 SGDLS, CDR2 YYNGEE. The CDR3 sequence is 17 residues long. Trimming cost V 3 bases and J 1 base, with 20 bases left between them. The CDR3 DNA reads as TGTGCCAGCAGCGCCCGTTGGGCCGGCGGGGATTCCTACGAGCAGTACTTC. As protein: CASSARWAGGDSYEQYF.

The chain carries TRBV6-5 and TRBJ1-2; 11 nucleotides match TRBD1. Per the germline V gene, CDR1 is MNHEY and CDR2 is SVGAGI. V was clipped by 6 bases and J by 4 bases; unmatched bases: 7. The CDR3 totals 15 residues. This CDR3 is CASRQGQGAGYGYTF. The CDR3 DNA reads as TGTGCCAGCAGACAAGGACAGGGGGCGGGCTATGGCTACACCTTC.

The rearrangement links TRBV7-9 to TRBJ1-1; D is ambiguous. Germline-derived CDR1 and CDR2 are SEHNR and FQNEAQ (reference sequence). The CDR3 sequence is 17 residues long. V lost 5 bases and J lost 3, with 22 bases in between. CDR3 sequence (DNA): TGTGCCAGCAGCCCTACACCGGCGGGGAAGGTCGACACTGAAGCTTTCTTT. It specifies CASSPTPAGKVDTEAFF.

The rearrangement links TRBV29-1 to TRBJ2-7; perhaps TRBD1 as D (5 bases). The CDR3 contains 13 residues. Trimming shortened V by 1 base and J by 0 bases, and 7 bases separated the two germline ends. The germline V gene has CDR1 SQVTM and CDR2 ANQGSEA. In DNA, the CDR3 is TGCAGCGTTGAAGGGGGCAACTCCTACGAGCAGTACTTC. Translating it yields CSVEGGNSYEQYF.

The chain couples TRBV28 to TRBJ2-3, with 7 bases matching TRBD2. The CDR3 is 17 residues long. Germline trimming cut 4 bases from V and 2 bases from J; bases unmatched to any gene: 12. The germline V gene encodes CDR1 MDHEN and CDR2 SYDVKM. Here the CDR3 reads CASSSGESGESTDTQYF. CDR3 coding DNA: TGTGCCAGCAGTTCCGGAGAGAGCGGGGAATCCACAGATACGCAGTATTTT.

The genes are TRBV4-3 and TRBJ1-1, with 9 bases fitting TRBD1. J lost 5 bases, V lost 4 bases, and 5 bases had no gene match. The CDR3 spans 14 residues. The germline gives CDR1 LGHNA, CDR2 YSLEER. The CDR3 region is CASSLRQGGTEAFF. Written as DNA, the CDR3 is TGCGCCAGCAGCCTGAGACAGGGGGGGACTGAAGCTTTCTTT.